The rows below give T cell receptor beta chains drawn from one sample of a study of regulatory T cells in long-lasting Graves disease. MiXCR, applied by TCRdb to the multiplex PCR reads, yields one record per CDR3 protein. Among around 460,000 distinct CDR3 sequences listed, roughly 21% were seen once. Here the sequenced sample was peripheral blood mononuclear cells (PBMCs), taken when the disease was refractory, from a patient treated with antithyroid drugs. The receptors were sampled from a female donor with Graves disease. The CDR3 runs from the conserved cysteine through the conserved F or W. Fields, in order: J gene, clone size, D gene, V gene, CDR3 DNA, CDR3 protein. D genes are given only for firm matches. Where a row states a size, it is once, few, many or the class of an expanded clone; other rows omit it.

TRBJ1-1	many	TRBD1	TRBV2	TGTGCCAGCAGACAGGGGTCGAACACTGAAGCTTTCTTT	CASRQGSNTEAFF
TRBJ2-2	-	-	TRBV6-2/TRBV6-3	TGTGCCAGCCGGCTCACCGGGGAGCTGTTTTTT	CASRLTGELFF
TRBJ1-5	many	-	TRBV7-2	TGTGCCAGCAGCTTATCATTGGGTCAGCCCCAGCATTTT	CASSLSLGQPQHF
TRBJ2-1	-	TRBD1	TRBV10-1	TGCGCCAGCAGTGGCCCGGGACAGGGATACAATGAGCAGTTCTTC	CASSGPGQGYNEQFF
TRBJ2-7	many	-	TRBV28	TGTGCCAGCAGTTTTTCGGAGTACGAGCAGTACTTC	CASSFSEYEQYF
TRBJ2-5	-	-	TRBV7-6	TGTGCCAGCAGCTTAGCGACAGGGAGGTATCAAGAGACCCAGTACTTC	CASSLATGRYQETQYF
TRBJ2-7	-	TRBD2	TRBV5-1	TGCGCCAGCACCTTCCTAGCGGGAGATTCCACTTACGAGCAGTACTTC	CASTFLAGDSTYEQYF
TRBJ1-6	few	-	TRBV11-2	TGTGCCAGCAGCTTAGGGGGGCTGGCGGGTTCACCCCTCCACTTT	CASSLGGLAGSPLHF
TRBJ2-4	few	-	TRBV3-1	TGTGCCAGCAGCCAAGCCTGGGGGGGCCGGAACATTCAGTACTTC	CASSQAWGGRNIQYF
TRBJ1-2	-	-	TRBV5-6	TGTGCCAGCAGCGGACGGTACGCGGACTATGGCTACACCTTC	CASSGRYADYGYTF
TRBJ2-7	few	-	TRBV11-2	TGTGCCAGCAGCCTTCAGGAGCGCTACTACGAGCAGTACTTC	CASSLQERYYEQYF
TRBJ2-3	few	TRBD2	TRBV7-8	TGTGCCAGCAGCTTAGGCACCCTAGCGGGAGTTAGCACAGATACGCAGTATTTT	CASSLGTLAGVSTDTQYF
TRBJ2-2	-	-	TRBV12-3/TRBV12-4	TGTGCCAGCAGGATGACACCCCACACCGGGGAGCTGTTTTTT	CASRMTPHTGELFF
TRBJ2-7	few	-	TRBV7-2	TGTGCCAGCAGCCGGACTTCCACCTACGAGCAGTACTTC	CASSRTSTYEQYF
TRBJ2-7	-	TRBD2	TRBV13	TGTGCCAGCAGCCTCCTTACTAGCGGGGGGGCCTACGAGCAGTACTTC	CASSLLTSGGAYEQYF
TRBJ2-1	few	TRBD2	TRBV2	TGTGCCAGCAGTGAGGGCGGCGGGAGGGCCGAGAAGCAGTTCTTC	CASSEGGGRAEKQFF
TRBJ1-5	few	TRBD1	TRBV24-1	TGTGCCACCGCTGCGACAGGGTCGGTTCAGCCCCAGCATTTT	CATAATGSVQPQHF
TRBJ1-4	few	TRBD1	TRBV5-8	TGTGCCAGCAGCTTGGGACCGGGGACAGGGGTAGGAAAACTGTTTTTT	CASSLGPGTGVGKLFF
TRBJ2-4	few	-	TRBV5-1	TGCGCCAGCAGCTTGGCCGTCCAGAACATTCAGTACTTC	CASSLAVQNIQYF
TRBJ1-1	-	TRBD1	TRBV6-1	TGTGCCAGCACCTTGGACAGGAGAGTCACTGAAGCTTTCTTT	CASTLDRRVTEAFF
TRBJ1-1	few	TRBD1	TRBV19	TGTGCCAGTAGTTTACAGGGGAAGAACACTGAAGCTTTCTTT	CASSLQGKNTEAFF
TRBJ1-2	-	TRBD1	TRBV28	TGTGCCAGCAGTCAAGGACAGGAAGACCTCTATGGCTACACCTTC	CASSQGQEDLYGYTF
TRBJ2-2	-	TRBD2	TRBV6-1	TGTGCCAGCAGTGTCAACGGGGGGTCTTACACCGGGGAGCTGTTTTTT	CASSVNGGSYTGELFF
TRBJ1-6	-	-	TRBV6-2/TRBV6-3	TGTGCCGGCAGTGATGTTGAGACCCTCTGGAATTCACCCCTCCACTTT	CAGSDVETLWNSPLHF
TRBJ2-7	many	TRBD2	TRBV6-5	TGTGCCAGCAGTTTTGGACTAGCGGGAGGTTTCTACGAGCAGTACTTC	CASSFGLAGGFYEQYF
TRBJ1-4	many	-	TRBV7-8	TGTGCCAGCAGCTTAGGAGGAACACGTGCAACTAATGAAAAACTGTTTTTT	CASSLGGTRATNEKLFF
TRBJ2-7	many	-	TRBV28	TGTGCCAGCAGGACTCATGGCGGGGGACACTACGAGCAGTACTTC	CASRTHGGGHYEQYF
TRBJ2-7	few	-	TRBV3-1	TGTGCCAGCAGCCAAACAGGTCGGCAGGCCAACTACGAGCAGTACTTC	CASSQTGRQANYEQYF
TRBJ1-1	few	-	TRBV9	TGTGCCAGCAGCGCCCCGGGCGGGAGGAACACTGAAGCTTTCTTT	CASSAPGGRNTEAFF
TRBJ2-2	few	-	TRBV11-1	TGTGCCAACAATGGGGGGCTGGCCACCGGGGAGCTGTTTTTT	CANNGGLATGELFF
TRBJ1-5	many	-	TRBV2	TGTGCCAGCAACGGGAACGATCCTAATCAGCCCCAGCATTTT	CASNGNDPNQPQHF
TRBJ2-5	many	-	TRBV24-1	TGTGCCACCAGTGATCCTGACATGTCGTCCGCGAGAGGAGAGACCCAGTACTTC	CATSDPDMSSARGETQYF
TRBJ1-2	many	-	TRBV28	TGTGCCAGCAGTTTAAGGTGGCGGCAGGGCTATGGCTACACCTTC	CASSLRWRQGYGYTF
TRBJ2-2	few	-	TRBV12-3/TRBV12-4	TGTGCCAGCAGTTTGATAAATTTAGTTGCCGGGGAGCTGTTTTTT	CASSLINLVAGELFF
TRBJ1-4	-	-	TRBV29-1	TGCAACTCCATGGACAGAGGAAATGAAAAACTGTTTTTT	CNSMDRGNEKLFF
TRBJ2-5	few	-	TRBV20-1	TGCAGTGCCTTTTTAACAACTCAAGAGACCCAGTACTTC	CSAFLTTQETQYF
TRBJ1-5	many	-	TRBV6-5	TGTGCCAGCAGTTACTCAGTCGAGGGTGCTCGGCAGCCCCAGCATTTT	CASSYSVEGARQPQHF
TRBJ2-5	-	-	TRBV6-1	TGTGCCAGCAGCCCAGGGGGGGTACTCCAAGAGACCCAGTACTTC	CASSPGGVLQETQYF
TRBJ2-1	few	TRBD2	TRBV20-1	TGCAGTGCTAGAGAGGGGCGGGGGAATGAGCAGTTCTTC	CSAREGRGNEQFF
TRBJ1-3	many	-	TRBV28	TGTGCCAGCAGTAACCCCGCTTACGAGGACACCATATATTTT	CASSNPAYEDTIYF
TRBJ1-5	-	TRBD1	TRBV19	TGTGCCAGTAGTATCGAACTCGGACAGGGCGGCAATCAGCCCCAGCATTTT	CASSIELGQGGNQPQHF
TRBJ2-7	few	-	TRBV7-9	TGTGCCAGCAGCATAGGGTTGGGGGACGTCTCCTACGAGCAGTACTTC	CASSIGLGDVSYEQYF
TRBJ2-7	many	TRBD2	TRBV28	TGTGCCAGCAGTACCCCGGGACTAGCAAGCGAGCAGTACTTC	CASSTPGLASEQYF
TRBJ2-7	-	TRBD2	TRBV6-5	TGTGCCAGCAGTTTCGGGACTAGCGCCTTCTACGAGCAGTACTTC	CASSFGTSAFYEQYF
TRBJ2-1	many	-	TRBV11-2	TGTGCCAGCAGCTTAGAGGTACAGGACAATGAGCAGTTCTTC	CASSLEVQDNEQFF
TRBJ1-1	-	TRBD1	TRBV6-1	TGTGCCAGCAGTGACATCAGGACAGGGAAGGCCACTGAAGCTTTCTTT	CASSDIRTGKATEAFF
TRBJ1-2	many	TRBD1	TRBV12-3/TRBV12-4	TGTGCCAGCAGTGTAGAGAGGACAGGGGAGCCTTTTGGCTACACCTTC	CASSVERTGEPFGYTF
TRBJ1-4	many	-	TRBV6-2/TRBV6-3	TGTGCCAGCAGTTACTCAGGAGGGCTTGGAGAAAAACTGTTTTTT	CASSYSGGLGEKLFF
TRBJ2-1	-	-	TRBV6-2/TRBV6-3	TGTGCCAGCAGTTACTCTCGAAGCTCCTACAATGAGCAGTTCTTC	CASSYSRSSYNEQFF
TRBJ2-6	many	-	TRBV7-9	TGTGCCAGCAGCTTAGTTGGTGCTGGGGCCAACGTCCTGACTTTC	CASSLVGAGANVLTF
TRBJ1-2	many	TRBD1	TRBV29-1	TGCAGCGTAGGACAGGGGGCGCTTCCTAACTATGGCTACACCTTC	CSVGQGALPNYGYTF
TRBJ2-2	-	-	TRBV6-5	TGTGCCAGCAGTTGGATGAGTGGCGGGGAGCTGTTTTTT	CASSWMSGGELFF
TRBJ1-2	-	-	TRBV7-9	TGTGCCAGCAGCTTAGCGCTCAGGGTCAACTATGGCTACACCTTC	CASSLALRVNYGYTF
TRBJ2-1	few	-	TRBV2	TGTGCCAGCACGCCCCGCGGGGCGTCCTACAATGAGCAGTTCTTC	CASTPRGASYNEQFF
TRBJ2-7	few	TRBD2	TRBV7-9	TGTGCCAGCAGCCGGTGGGAGGGGTACGAGCAGTACTTC	CASSRWEGYEQYF
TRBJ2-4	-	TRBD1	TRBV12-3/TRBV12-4	TGTGCCAGCAGCCCCGACAGGGTACAAAACATTCAGTACTTC	CASSPDRVQNIQYF
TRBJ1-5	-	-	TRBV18	TGTGCCAGCAGTCCAGGGTTTAATCAGCCCCAGCATTTT	CASSPGFNQPQHF
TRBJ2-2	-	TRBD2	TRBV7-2	TGTGCCAGCAGCTCCCCTAGCGGAACGGGGTACACCGGGGAGCTGTTTTTT	CASSSPSGTGYTGELFF
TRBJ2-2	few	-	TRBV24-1	TGTGCCACCAGTGATCTGGGAGGTAACACCGGGGAGCTGTTTTTT	CATSDLGGNTGELFF